Listed below are T cell receptor beta chains from one sample, sequenced in a study of blood T cell repertoires in COVID-19. Using immunoSEQ multiplex PCR, the repertoire was profiled, and TCRdb retains in-frame clones only, with some absent. This table has roughly 60,000 clones, 80% to 90% appearing once. The sequenced sample consisted of peripheral blood. These receptors were taken from a man between 40 and 49 years old with acute or convalescent COVID-19. Both conserved end residues are part of each CDR3.

j_call v_call cdr3_aa
TRBJ1-1 TRBV11-1 CASSLLGGRAEAFF
TRBJ2-7 TRBV30 CAWSERLSYEQYF
TRBJ1-2 TRBV7-2 CASSSKQGRYGYTF
TRBJ2-3 TRBV7-9 CASSLNRELDTQYF
TRBJ1-2 TRBV27 CASSLGQGHYGYTF
TRBJ1-1 TRBV9 CASSLGAYTEAFF
TRBJ2-7 TRBV23-1 CASSHSRDTHPHEQYF
TRBJ2-2 TRBV7-7 CASSPRGLGTGELFF
TRBJ1-2 TRBV11-3 CASSLGATGGRGYTF
TRBJ1-3 TRBV4-1 CASSQASGANGNTIYF
TRBJ2-6 TRBV5-1 CASSLGLREGGYPDSGANVLTF
TRBJ1-6 TRBV11-3 CASSLDSGKDSPLHF
TRBJ2-5 TRBV4-1 CASSPGLAGEETQYF
TRBJ2-7 TRBV6-2/TRBV6-3 CASSYAQGEPYEQYF
TRBJ2-7 TRBV7-3 CASSLREGSYEQYF
TRBJ2-7 TRBV5-1 CASGGTGSPYEQYF
TRBJ2-3 TRBV19 CASGTRDTQYF
TRBJ2-3 TRBV5-6 CASSFLQAGTDTQYF
TRBJ2-4 TRBV4-1 CASSQDGGNIQYF
TRBJ2-7 TRBV10-2 CASKETGSGEQYF
TRBJ2-1 TRBV5-1 CASSQEVDNEQFF
TRBJ2-3 TRBV4-2 CASSQSAGGTSTDTQYF
TRBJ1-2 TRBV2 CASSGALRSLYGYTF
TRBJ1-2 TRBV29-1 CSVEGDITPWGYTF